This paragraph reports one T cell receptor (beta chain). This clone was seen a single time. This clone's antigen is unknown. The input lacks base qualities; no much larger clone sits a single base away. One collaborating source in Seattle enrolled patients during active infection and followed them longitudinally through the course of disease. Each collaborating institution followed its own protocols to collect whole blood in K2EDTA tubes. For TCRbeta analysis, collaborators shipped samples as frozen whole blood, isolated PBMCs, or DNA extracted from either of those sample types. Counted from cysteine to phenylalanine, this CDR3 has 15 amino acids. The kept DNA is CDR3 alone, 45 bases in frame from the first base. From the germline V gene (reference sequence), CDR1 is LNHDA and CDR2 is SQIVND. Clipping removes 7 bases from V and 1 base from J, with 6 as the unmatched junction base count. This sample stems from a study of blood T cell repertoires in COVID-19 (dated by TCRdb to about 2020). Some background on the complete study: Collaborator samples came from the United States, Italy and Spain and covered acute and convalescent phases of COVID-19. The prospective study material was composed of cDNA or gDNA derived from T cells, B-cell-depleted T cells, or PBMCs. Deeply sampled blood TCRbeta repertoires from subjects exposed to, actively infected with, or recovered from COVID-19 were included in the dataset. The repertoires were released in a freely available public database meant as a resource for research on the immune response to SARS-CoV-2. The samples were drawn from the first 160 participants of the ongoing ImmuneRACE study and from 1,254 subjects provided by 6 global collaborators. The sample metadata nearly always contained a de-identified subject ID, COVID-19 status, age in years and sex. HLA class I and class II types, where available, came from metadata supplied by the sample provider rather than from assay-based typing. Summary of the overall study and its limitations: How much clinical and demographic metadata was included differed by source and by participant, and the metadata was provided uncurated.

TCRbeta CDR3 regions were amplified from genomic DNA using the immunoSEQ Assay, a bias-controlled multiplex PCR. As for how the authors treated the data: Nucleated cell counts per sample were estimated from amplification of reference gene primers within the assay. To quantify the absolute abundance of each unique TCRbeta CDR3 rearrangement, sequence reads were collapsed and filtered. For each sample, productive Simpson clonality was calculated as the square root of Simpson's diversity index across productive rearrangements. This is the immuneACCESS table as TCRdb keeps it, with only in-frame sequences that have V and J called. A part of the clones is gone; compared with another copy, unresolved V genes explain less than half, and the rest is unexplained. V and J calls and clone size are those listed in that table; D and trimming were worked out from the DNA. In all, the sample holds around 270,000 clones, and approximately 86% of those were seen once. Jointly, the top ten make up 5.2% of the sample.

This receptor was taken from a woman aged 55-70 years with COVID-19, enrolled during active disease. Recombination connected TRBV19 to TRBJ2-2; TRBD2 matches 7 bases in the middle. Sequenced: peripheral blood. The DNA sequence reads TGTGCCAGTATAGGGAGGGGCGGGAACACCGGGGAGCTGTTTTTT. This codes for CASIGRGGNTGELFF. Reference TRBV19 and TRBJ2-2 genes cover what lies past the CDR3, so the full variable domain is DGGITQSPKYLFRKEGQNVTLSCEQNLNHDAMYWYRQDPGQGLRLIYYSQIVNDFQKGDIAEGYSVSREKKESFPLTVTSAQKNPTAFYLCASIGRGGNTGELFFGEGSRLTVL.